A single sample is the source of the 14 T cell receptor beta chains below, sequenced in a study of cytomegalovirus exposure and HLA in healthy donors. The PCR ran on 60 Vbeta and 13 Jbeta primers. Produced via immunoSEQ multiplex PCR; TCRdb's table is partial and in-frame only. The repertoire holds around 180,000 clones, with approximately 88% as singletons. The sequenced sample consisted of PBMCs. These receptors came from a boy younger than 10 in good health and CMV-seronegative.

This clone is a singleton in its sample. This chain joins TRBV6-5 and TRBJ1-1, with 10 nucleotides matching TRBD1. Germline values: CDR1 MNHEY, CDR2 SVGAGI. Trimming removed 5 bases from V and 11 bases from J; junction bases left unmatched: 8. CDR3 length equals 13 residues. The CDR3 is CASSNRQGARAFF. Written as DNA, the CDR3 is TGTGCCAGCAGTAACCGACAGGGGGCACGGGCTTTCTTT.

The chain couples TRBV30 to TRBJ2-1, with a weak D call TRBD2 (6 bases). CDR1 GTSNPN and CDR2 SVGIG come from the germline V gene (reference sequence). This CDR3 comprises 15 residues. Trimming left V 2 bases short and J 0 bases short, with 11 bases between. CDR3 DNA: TGTGCCTGGAGTATCGACGGGAGCTCCTACAATGAGCAGTTCTTC. As protein: CAWSIDGSSYNEQFF. Using reference TRBV30 and TRBJ2-1 for the parts outside the CDR3, the full variable domain is SQTIHQWPATLVQPVGSPLSLECTVEGTSNPNLYWYRQAAGRGLQLLFYSVGIGQISSEVPQNLSASRPQDRQFILSSKKLLLSDSGFYLCAWSIDGSSYNEQFFGPGTRLTVL.

The chain carries TRBV2 and TRBJ2-5; 8 nucleotides match TRBD2. The CDR3 is 15 residues long. Germline V gene sequence: CDR1 SNHLY, CDR2 FYNNEI. The V and J ends lost 2 bases and 4 bases, in that order; junction bases with no gene match: 6. The CDR3 reads CASSEPLSGGETQYF. The CDR3, as DNA: TGTGCCAGCAGTGAACCCCTGAGCGGGGGAGAGACCCAGTACTTC.

This clone was counted a few times. The rearrangement links TRBV27 to TRBJ1-1, with TRBD1 matching over 8 bases. Germline CDR1 and CDR2: MNHEY and SMNVEV (reference sequence). This CDR3 comprises 16 residues. V shed 4 bases and J 0 bases; nucleotides not matched to a gene: 7. The chain's CDR3 is CASSSTGELMNTEAFF. The CDR3 DNA reads TGTGCCAGCAGTTCGACAGGGGAACTTATGAACACTGAAGCTTTCTTT.

Regarding this clone: Other DNA sequences in the sample encode the same CDR3. This sequence joins TRBV30 and TRBJ2-1; TRBD2 agrees at 7 bases. The germline CDR1 and CDR2 sequences are GTSNPN and SVGIG (reference sequence). The CDR3 has 14 residues. Trimming at V came to 0 bases and at J to 6 bases, leaving 5 bases not matched to a gene. The DNA of the CDR3 is TGTGCCTGGAGTGTATTGGGAGGGACCAATGAGCAGTTCTTC. Protein product: CAWSVLGGTNEQFF.

J is TRBJ1-1 and V is TRBV6-1; TRBD1 is a possible D gene (5 bases). The CDR3 spans 18 residues. Trimming stripped 0 bases from V and 11 bases from J, with 28 bases between. The V gene's germline CDR1 is MNHNS and CDR2 SASEGT. The CDR3 DNA reads TGTGCCAGCAGTGAAGCTGAGGATCTCGGGGGTGGAGGGTTGGACGCTTTCTTT. It codes for CASSEAEDLGGGGLDAFF.

This clone came up a few times. V and J are TRBV7-9 and TRBJ2-1, with 11 positions matching TRBD2. This CDR3 has 18 amino acids. V shed 2 bases and J 8 bases; nucleotides not matched to a gene: 14. Germline V gene data show CDR1 as SEHNR and CDR2 as FQNEAQ (reference sequence). The CDR3 DNA follows: TGTGCCAGCAGCTTATTCCCGGATAGCGGGGGGGCGGAGGATGAGCAGTTCTTC. This translates into CASSLFPDSGGAEDEQFF.

This rearrangement joins TRBV10-3 to TRBJ2-4; D may be TRBD2 (6 bases). This CDR3 has 13 amino acids. Germline CDR1 ENHRY, CDR2 SYGVKD. Trimming took 4 bases from V and 4 from J, leaving 8 bases between them. The CDR3 loop reads CAISGRGKNIQYF. Written as DNA, the CDR3 is TGTGCCATCAGTGGGAGGGGAAAAAACATTCAGTACTTC.

The genes are TRBV2 and TRBJ2-7; a possible D gene is TRBD2 (7 bases). The length of the CDR3 is 16 residues. From germline, CDR1 is SNHLY and CDR2 FYNNEI. With 7 bases removed from V and 5 bases from J, the gap between germline ends came to 24 bases. The CDR3 nucleotides read TGTGCCAGCACCTCCCGGGCAGGGGATGGGGGGGACGAGCAGTACGTC. Amino acids: CASTSRAGDGGDEQYV.

This clone was observed a handful of times. V is TRBV27 and J is TRBJ1-1, with TRBD1 identical over 7 bases. Germline V gene sequence: CDR1 MNHEY, CDR2 SMNVEV (reference sequence). The CDR3 length is 14 residues. The J segment lost 4 bases and the V segment lost 5 bases, leaving 7 bases of the junction unmatched. The CDR3 region has the DNA TGTGCCAGCAGTCCCACGACAGGGAGCACTGAAGCTTTCTTT. Translated, it gives CASSPTTGSTEAFF.

The chain couples TRBV15 to TRBJ2-1; D possibly corresponds to TRBD2 (6 bases). The CDR3 is 18 amino acids. Trimming removed 1 base at V and 0 bases at J, with 16 bases between. The germline gives CDR1 LNHNV, CDR2 YYDKDF (reference sequence). CDR3 bases: TGTGCCACCAGCAGAGCCCGCTGGCGGGAAAGCTCCTACAATGAGCAGTTCTTC. Encoded protein: CATSRARWRESSYNEQFF. The full variable domain, its missing parts supplied by reference TRBV15 and TRBJ2-1, is DAMVIQNPRYQVTQFGKPVTLSCSQTLNHNVMYWYQQKSSQAPKLLFHYYDKDFNNEADTPDNFQSRRPNTSFCFLDIRSPGLGDTAMYLCATSRARWRESSYNEQFFGPGTRLTVL.

This clone has a handful of counts. This chain uses TRBV5-6 with TRBJ1-2, with D unresolved. With 0 bases removed from V and 5 bases from J, the gap between germline ends came to 17 bases. The CDR3 is 16 residues long. Germline V gene sequence: CDR1 SGHDT, CDR2 YYEEEE. CDR3 in DNA: TGTGCCAGCAGCTTGGCACCGTCGAGTTTTCCTTATGGCTACACCTTC. This codes for CASSLAPSSFPYGYTF.

V usage is TRBV6-6 and J usage is TRBJ2-1; the D gene is possibly TRBD2 (6 bases). This CDR3 contains 15 residues. The V gene's germline CDR1 is MNHNY and CDR2 SVGAGI (reference sequence). The germline V and J ends were trimmed by 6 bases and 6 bases, with 18 bases remaining between them. In DNA form, the CDR3 reads TGTGCCAGCAGCCCCGTTGTAGGGGAGGTCAATGAGCAGTTCTTC. Translating it yields CASSPVVGEVNEQFF.

The chain recombines TRBV19 with TRBJ2-7, with TRBD2 as a possible D gene (5 bases). Germline V lookup: CDR1 LNHDA, CDR2 SQIVND (reference sequence). The germline V and J ends were trimmed by 3 bases and 7 bases, with 13 bases remaining between them. The CDR3 covers 13 residues. The CDR3 region is CASSIAGAGEQYF. CDR3 DNA sequence: TGTGCCAGTAGTATCGCGGGCGCCGGGGAGCAGTACTTC.